Given below is one TCR beta chain in context. Its antigen is undetermined. The record originates from a study of cytomegalovirus exposure and HLA in healthy donors. Findings and caveats of the study: Most TCR sequences were rare, but some public TCRs occurred in many donors. It was found in a later analysis that first-cohort TCR clusters tended to co-occur in the 90 to 150 validation repertoires. There were fewer than 200 TCR beta chains listed as cytomegalovirus-associated.

Libraries were prepared by immunoSEQ multiplex PCR; TCRdb keeps only in-frame clonotypes and omits some of them. The table lists some 140,000 clones, approximately 86% of them singletons. From germline, CDR1 is MNHNS and CDR2 SASEGT. The CDR3 is 15 amino acids. Trimming cost V 4 bases and J 5 bases, with 17 bases left between them. The V call is TRBV6-1, the J call TRBJ1-1; D unresolved. This TCR was sampled from a man aged 18-30 years in good health and CMV-seropositive. Sequencing input: PBMCs. CDR3 amino acids: CASSAGLVEGTEAFF. DNA of the CDR3: TGTGCCAGCAGTGCCGGCCTGGTTGAGGGTACTGAAGCTTTCTTT.